This T cell receptor (beta chain) emerged from a study of blood T cell repertoires in COVID-19. The overall study: COVID-19 samples collected from the United States, Italy and Spain covered acute and convalescent phases. The cDNA or gDNA used as material had been derived from T cells, B-cell-depleted T cells, or PBMCs.

The CDR3 sequence is 15 residues long. V dropped 5 bases and J dropped 8; count of bases not matched to a gene: 6. CDR1 MNHEY and CDR2 SVGEGT come from the germline V gene. Only in-frame clones appear in the TCRdb table, and some are missing; sequencing was by immunoSEQ multiplex PCR. This table holds tens of thousands of clones, over 70% found once. The origin of this receptor is a man older than 75 with active or convalescent COVID-19. The sample comprised peripheral blood. V and J are TRBV6-2 or TRBV6-3 and TRBJ2-1; 13 bases fit TRBD2. CDR3 loop: CASSRTSGRGYEQFF. The CDR3 DNA sequence: TGTGCCAGCAGTAGGACTAGCGGGAGAGGCTATGAGCAGTTCTTC.